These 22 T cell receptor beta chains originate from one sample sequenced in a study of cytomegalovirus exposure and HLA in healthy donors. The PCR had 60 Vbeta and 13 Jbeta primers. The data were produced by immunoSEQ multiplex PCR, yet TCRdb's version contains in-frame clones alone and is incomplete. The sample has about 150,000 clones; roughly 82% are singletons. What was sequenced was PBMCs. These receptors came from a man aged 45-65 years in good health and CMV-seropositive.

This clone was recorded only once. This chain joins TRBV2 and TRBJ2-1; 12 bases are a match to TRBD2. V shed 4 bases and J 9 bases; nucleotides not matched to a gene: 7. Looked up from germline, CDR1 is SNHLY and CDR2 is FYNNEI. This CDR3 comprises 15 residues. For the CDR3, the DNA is TGTGCCAGCAGTGGACTACTAGCGGGGGGTACTGAGCAGTTCTTC. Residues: CASSGLLAGGTEQFF.

The CDR3 DNA is TGTGCCAGCAGTTACAAGGCGGACTATGGCTACACCTTC. This codes for CASSYKADYGYTF. The chain links TRBV6-5 to TRBJ1-2; D is unclear. CDR1 MNHEY and CDR2 SVGAGI come from the germline V gene. The CDR3 is 13 residues long. Trimming took off 2 bases at V and 3 bases at J, with 7 bases between the two ends.

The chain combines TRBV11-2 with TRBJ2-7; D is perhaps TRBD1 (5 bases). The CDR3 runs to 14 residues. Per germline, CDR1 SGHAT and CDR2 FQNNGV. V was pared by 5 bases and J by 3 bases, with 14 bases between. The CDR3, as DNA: TGTGCCAGCAGCACCATACAGGACATCTACGAGCAGTACTTC. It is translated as CASSTIQDIYEQYF.

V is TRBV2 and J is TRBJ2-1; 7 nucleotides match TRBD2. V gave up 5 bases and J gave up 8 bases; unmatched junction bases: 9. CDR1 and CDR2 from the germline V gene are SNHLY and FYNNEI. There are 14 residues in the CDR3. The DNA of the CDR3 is TGTGCCAGCAGTTCACGGACTAGTTTGTATGAGCAGTTCTTC. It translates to CASSSRTSLYEQFF.

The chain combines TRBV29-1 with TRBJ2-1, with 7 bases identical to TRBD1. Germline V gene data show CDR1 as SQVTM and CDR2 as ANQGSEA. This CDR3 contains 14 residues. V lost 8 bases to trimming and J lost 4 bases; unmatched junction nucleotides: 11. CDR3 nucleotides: TGCAGCACCCGAGAGACAGGGCGGTACAATGAGCAGTTCTTC. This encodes CSTRETGRYNEQFF.

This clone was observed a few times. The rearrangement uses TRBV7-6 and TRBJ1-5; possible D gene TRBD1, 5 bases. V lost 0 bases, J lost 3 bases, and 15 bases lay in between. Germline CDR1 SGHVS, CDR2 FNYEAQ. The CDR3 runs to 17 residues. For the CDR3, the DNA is TGTGCCAGCAGCTTAGCGGAGGGGAGTCTGTACAATCAGCCCCAGCATTTT. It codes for CASSLAEGSLYNQPQHF.

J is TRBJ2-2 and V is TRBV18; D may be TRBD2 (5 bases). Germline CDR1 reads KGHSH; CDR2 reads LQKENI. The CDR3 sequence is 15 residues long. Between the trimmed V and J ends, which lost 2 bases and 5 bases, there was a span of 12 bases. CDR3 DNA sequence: TGTGCCAGCTCACCAACGGGGTCGATGACCGGGGAGCTGTTTTTT. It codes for CASSPTGSMTGELFF. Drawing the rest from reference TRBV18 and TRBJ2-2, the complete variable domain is NAGVMQNPRHLVRRRGQEARLRCSPMKGHSHVYWYRQLPEEGLKFMVYLQKENIIDESGMPKERFSAEFPKEGPSILRIQQVVRGDSAAYFCASSPTGSMTGELFFGEGSRLTVL.

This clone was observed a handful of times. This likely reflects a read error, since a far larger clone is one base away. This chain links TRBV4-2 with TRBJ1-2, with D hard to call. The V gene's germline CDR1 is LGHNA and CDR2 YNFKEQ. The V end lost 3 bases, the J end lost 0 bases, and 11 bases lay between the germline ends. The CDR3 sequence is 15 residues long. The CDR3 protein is CASSHEILANYGYTF. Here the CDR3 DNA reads TGTGCCAGCAGCCACGAAATCTTAGCTAACTATGGCTACACCTTC.

The CDR3 coding sequence is TGTGCCAGCAGGCGGGAGTCCTACGAGCAGTACGTC. Amino acids: CASRRESYEQYV. The gene calls are TRBV21-1 and TRBJ2-7; the table's D call TRBD2 went unverified against the DNA. TRBV21-1 is reported as a pseudogene. The CDR3 spans 12 residues.

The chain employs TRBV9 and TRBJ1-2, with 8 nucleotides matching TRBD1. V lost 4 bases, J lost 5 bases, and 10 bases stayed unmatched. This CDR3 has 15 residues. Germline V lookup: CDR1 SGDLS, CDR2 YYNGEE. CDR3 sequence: CASSPQGAGEYGYTF. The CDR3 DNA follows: TGTGCCAGCAGCCCCCAGGGGGCAGGGGAATATGGCTACACCTTC.

CDR3 nucleotides: TGTGCCAGCAGCCAAGACCCACCAGGGGTCCTCGGACTCTCTGGGGCCAACGTCCTGACTTTC. This encodes CASSQDPPGVLGLSGANVLTF. The chain has TRBV14 and TRBJ2-6; D is possibly TRBD1 (6 bases). The CDR3 runs 21 residues. From germline, CDR1 is SGHDN and CDR2 FVKESK. V lost 0 bases and J lost 0, with 21 bases in between.

CDR3 DNA sequence: TGCAGCGTTGTACAGGGCCCCCCTTCCTACGAGCAGTACTTC. Residues: CSVVQGPPSYEQYF. The chain joins TRBV29-1 to TRBJ2-7; tentative D call: TRBD1 (6 bases). Trimming removed 4 bases at V and 1 base at J, with 14 bases between. The CDR3 length is 14 residues. CDR1 and CDR2 (germline): SQVTM, ANQGSEA.

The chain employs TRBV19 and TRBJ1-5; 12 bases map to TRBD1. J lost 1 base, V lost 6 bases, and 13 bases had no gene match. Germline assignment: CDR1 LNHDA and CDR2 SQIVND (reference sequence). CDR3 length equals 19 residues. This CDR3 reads CASRGRDRGRRLSNQPQHF. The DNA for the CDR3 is TGTGCCAGTAGGGGCCGGGACAGGGGGCGGCGATTGAGCAATCAGCCCCAGCATTTT. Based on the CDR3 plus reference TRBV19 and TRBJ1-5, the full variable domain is DGGITQSPKYLFRKEGQNVTLSCEQNLNHDAMYWYRQDPGQGLRLIYYSQIVNDFQKGDIAEGYSVSREKKESFPLTVTSAQKNPTAFYLCASRGRDRGRRLSNQPQHFGDGTRLSIL.

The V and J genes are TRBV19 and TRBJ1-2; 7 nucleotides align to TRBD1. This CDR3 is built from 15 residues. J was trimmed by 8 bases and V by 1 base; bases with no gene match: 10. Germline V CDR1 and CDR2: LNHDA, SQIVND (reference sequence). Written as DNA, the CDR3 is TGTGCCAGTAGTATAGTAGAGGGGGCGAGTAAAGGCTACACCTTC. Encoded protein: CASSIVEGASKGYTF.

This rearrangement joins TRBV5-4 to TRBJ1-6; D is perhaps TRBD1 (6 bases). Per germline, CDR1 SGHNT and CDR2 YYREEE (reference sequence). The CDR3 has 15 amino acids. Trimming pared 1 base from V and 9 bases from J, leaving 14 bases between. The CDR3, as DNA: TGTGCCAGCAGCTTGCCCCCAGGGGAAGCTTCACCCCTCCACTTT. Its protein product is CASSLPPGEASPLHF.

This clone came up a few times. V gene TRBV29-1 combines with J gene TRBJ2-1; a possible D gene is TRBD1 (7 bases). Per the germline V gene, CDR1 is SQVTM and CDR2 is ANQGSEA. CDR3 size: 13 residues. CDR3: CTVSEGAGSEQFF. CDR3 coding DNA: TGCACGGTATCGGAGGGGGCGGGTAGTGAGCAGTTCTTC.

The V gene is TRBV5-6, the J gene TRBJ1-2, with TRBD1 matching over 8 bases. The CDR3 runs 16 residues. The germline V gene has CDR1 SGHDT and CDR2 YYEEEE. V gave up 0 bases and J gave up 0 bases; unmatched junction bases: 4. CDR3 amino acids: CASSLVQGASNYGYTF. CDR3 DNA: TGTGCCAGCAGCTTGGTCCAGGGGGCATCTAACTATGGCTACACCTTC.

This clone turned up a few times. The CDR3 DNA follows: TGTGCCAGCAGTGCCTCCTCAGCGGGGGGCACCGATGAGCAGTTCTTC. It translates to CASSASSAGGTDEQFF. V and J are TRBV6-1 and TRBJ2-1, with 9 positions matching TRBD2. There are 16 residues in the CDR3. Germline trimming cut 4 bases from V and 8 bases from J; bases unmatched to any gene: 12. CDR1 is MNHNS and CDR2 is SASEGT in the germline V gene.

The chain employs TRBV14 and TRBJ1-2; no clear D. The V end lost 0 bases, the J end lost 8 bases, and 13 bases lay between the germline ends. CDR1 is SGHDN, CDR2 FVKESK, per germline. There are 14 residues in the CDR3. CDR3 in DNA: TGTGCCAGCAGCCAAGATCTCGGGTATCGGGGCTACACCTTC. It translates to CASSQDLGYRGYTF.

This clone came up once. CDR3 residues: CASSLGGLGEPQHF. The CDR3 DNA sequence: TGTGCCAGCAGCTTGGGAGGGCTGGGAGAGCCCCAGCATTTT. The V gene is TRBV5-6, the J gene TRBJ1-5; no reliable D call. Deletions cut 0 bases from V and 8 bases from J, with 12 bases between. The germline gives CDR1 SGHDT, CDR2 YYEEEE. The CDR3 is made up of 14 amino acids.

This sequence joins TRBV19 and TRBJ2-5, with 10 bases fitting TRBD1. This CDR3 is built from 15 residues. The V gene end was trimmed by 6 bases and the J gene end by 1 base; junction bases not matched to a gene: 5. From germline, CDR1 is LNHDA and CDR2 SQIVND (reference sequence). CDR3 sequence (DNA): TGTGCCAGTAGGGGGACAGGGGTGGGCCAAGAGACCCAGTACTTC. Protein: CASRGTGVGQETQYF. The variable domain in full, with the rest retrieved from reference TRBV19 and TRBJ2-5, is DGGITQSPKYLFRKEGQNVTLSCEQNLNHDAMYWYRQDPGQGLRLIYYSQIVNDFQKGDIAEGYSVSREKKESFPLTVTSAQKNPTAFYLCASRGTGVGQETQYFGPGTRLLVL.

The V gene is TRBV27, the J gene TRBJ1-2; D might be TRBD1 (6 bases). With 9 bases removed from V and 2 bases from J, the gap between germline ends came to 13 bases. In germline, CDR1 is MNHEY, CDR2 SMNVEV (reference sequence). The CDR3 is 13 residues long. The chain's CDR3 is CASRGALNYGYTF. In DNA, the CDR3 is TGTGCCAGTCGGGGGGCGTTGAACTATGGCTACACCTTC.